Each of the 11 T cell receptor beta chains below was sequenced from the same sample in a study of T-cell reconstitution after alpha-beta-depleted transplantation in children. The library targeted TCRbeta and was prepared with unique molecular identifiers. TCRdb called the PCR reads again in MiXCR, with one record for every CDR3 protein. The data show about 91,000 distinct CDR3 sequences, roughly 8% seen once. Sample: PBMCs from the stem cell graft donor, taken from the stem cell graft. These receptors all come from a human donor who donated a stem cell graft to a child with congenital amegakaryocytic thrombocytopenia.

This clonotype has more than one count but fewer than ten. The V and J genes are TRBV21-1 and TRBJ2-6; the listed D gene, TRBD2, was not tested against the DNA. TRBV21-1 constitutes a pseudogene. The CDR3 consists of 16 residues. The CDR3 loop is CASSKGVRAGANVLTF. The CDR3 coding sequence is TGTGCCAGCAGCAAAGGGGTGAGGGCTGGGGCCAACGTCCTGACTTTC.

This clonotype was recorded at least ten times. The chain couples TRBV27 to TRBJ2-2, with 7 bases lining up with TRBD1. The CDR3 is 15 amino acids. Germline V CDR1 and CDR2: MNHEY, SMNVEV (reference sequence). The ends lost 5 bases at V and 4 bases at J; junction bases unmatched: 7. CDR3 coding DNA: TGTGCCAGCAGTCCATTAGACAGGGCCACCGGGGAGCTGTTTTTT. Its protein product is CASSPLDRATGELFF.

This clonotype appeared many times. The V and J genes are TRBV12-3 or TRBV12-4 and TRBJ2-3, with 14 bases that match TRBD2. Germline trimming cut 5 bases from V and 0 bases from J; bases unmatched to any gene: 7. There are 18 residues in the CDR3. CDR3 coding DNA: TGTGCCAGCAGTCCGGGACTAGCGGGGGCCGGAAGCACAGATACGCAGTATTTT. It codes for CASSPGLAGAGSTDTQYF.

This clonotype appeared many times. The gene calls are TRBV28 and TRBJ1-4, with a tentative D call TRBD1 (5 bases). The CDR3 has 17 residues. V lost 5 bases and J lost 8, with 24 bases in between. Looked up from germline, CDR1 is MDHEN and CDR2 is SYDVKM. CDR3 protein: CASSPLWGDRFEEKLFF. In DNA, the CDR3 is TGTGCCAGCAGTCCATTGTGGGGGGATCGGTTTGAGGAAAAACTGTTTTTT.

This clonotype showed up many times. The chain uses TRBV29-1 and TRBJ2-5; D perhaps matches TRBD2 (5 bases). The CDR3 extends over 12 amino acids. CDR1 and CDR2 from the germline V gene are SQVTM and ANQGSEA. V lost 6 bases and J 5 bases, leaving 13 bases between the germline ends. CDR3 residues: CSVGGLGETQYF. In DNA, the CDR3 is TGCAGCGTCGGCGGGTTGGGGGAGACCCAGTACTTC.

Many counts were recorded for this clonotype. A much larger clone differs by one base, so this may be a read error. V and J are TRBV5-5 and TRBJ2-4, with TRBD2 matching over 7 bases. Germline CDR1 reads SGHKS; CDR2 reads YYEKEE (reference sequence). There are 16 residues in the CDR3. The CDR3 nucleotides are TGTGCCAGCAGCTTGGACACAAGACTAGCCAAAAACAGTCAGTACTTC. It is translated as CASSLDTRLAKNSQYF.

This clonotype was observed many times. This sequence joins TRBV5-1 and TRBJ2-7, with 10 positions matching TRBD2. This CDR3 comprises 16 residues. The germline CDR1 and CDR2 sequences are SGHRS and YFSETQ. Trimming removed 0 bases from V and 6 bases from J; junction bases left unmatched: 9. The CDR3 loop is CASSLGPSGRNGEQYF. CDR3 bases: TGCGCCAGCAGCTTGGGTCCTAGCGGGAGAAATGGCGAGCAGTACTTC.

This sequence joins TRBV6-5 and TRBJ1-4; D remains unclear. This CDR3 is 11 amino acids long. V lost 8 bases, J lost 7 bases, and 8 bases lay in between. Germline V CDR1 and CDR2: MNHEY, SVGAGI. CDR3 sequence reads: CASRGGEKLFF. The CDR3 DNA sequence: TGTGCCAGCCGCGGAGGTGAAAAACTGTTTTTT.

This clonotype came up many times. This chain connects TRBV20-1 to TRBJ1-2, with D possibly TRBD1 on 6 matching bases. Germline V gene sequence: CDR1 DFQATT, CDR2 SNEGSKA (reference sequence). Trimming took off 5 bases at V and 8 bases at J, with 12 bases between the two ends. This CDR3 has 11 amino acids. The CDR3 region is CSAQNREGYTF. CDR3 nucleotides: TGCAGTGCTCAGAACAGGGAAGGCTACACCTTC.

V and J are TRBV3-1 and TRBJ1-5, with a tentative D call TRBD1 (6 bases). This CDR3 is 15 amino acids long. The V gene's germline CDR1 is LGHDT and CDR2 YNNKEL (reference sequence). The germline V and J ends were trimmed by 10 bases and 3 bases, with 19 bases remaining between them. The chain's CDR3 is CATCQGGQPNQPQHF. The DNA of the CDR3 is TGTGCCACCTGCCAAGGGGGGCAGCCCAATCAGCCCCAGCATTTT.

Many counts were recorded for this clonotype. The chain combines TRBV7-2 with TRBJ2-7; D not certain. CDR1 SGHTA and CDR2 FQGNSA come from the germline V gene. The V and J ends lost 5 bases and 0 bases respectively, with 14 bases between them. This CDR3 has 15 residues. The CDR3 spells CASSQSGRSSYEQYF. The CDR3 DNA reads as TGTGCCAGCAGCCAATCAGGCAGAAGCTCCTACGAGCAGTACTTC.